The next 7 T cell receptor beta chains were all read from a single sample in a study of cytomegalovirus exposure and HLA in healthy donors. Sequenced by immunoSEQ multiplex PCR; TCRdb stores in-frame clones only, minus some. The sample has about 160,000 clones; about 90% are singletons. Specimen: PBMCs. Receptor source: a man aged 18 to 29 in good health and CMV-seropositive.

Comments on this clone: The same CDR3 also results from other DNA sequences found in this sample. J is TRBJ2-3 and V is TRBV5-4; possibly TRBD1 for D (6 bases). CDR3 length equals 15 residues. Deletions cut 4 bases from V and 0 bases from J, with 12 bases between. Per germline, CDR1 SGHNT and CDR2 YYREEE (reference sequence). The CDR3 DNA is TGTGCCAGCAGCCTAGGGGGAGTGAGCACAGATACGCAGTATTTT. Protein product: CASSLGGVSTDTQYF.

The chain joins TRBV5-6 to TRBJ2-7; D perhaps matches TRBD1 (5 bases). The CDR3 totals 14 residues. The V end was cut by 0 bases, the J end by 4 bases, with 11 bases between. Germline lookup yields CDR1 SGHDT and CDR2 YYEEEE. The CDR3 region has the DNA TGTGCCAGCAGCTTGGGGCTAGGGGAATACGAGCAGTACTTC. Translated: CASSLGLGEYEQYF.

This sequence joins TRBV19 and TRBJ1-4, with D possibly matching TRBD1 (6 bases). This CDR3 has 15 amino acids. The V gene lost 3 bases and the J gene lost 8 bases, with 16 bases spanning the gap. Germline loops: CDR1 LNHDA, CDR2 SQIVND (reference sequence). As DNA, the CDR3 is TGTGCCAGTAGTATTATCGCAGGGGATGGCGAAAAACTGTTTTTT. Encoded protein: CASSIIAGDGEKLFF.

The CDR3 sequence: CASSGGQLLQETQYF. CDR3 bases: TGTGCCAGCAGTGGGGGACAGCTTTTACAAGAGACCCAGTACTTC. J is TRBJ2-5 and V is TRBV25-1, with 7 bases matching TRBD1. V dropped 4 bases and J dropped 2; count of bases not matched to a gene: 7. Germline V gene sequence: CDR1 MGHDK, CDR2 SYGVNS. There are 15 residues in the CDR3.

V gene TRBV9 combines with J gene TRBJ2-3; tentative D call: TRBD1 (5 bases). The CDR3 extends over 14 amino acids. CDR1 and CDR2 (germline): SGDLS, YYNGEE. With 3 bases removed from V and 1 base from J, the gap between germline ends came to 9 bases. CDR3: CASSALTGTDTQYF. The CDR3, as DNA: TGTGCCAGCAGCGCTTTGACAGGCACAGATACGCAGTATTTT. The full variable domain, completed using reference TRBV9 and TRBJ2-3, is DSGVTQTPKHLITATGQRVTLRCSPRSGDLSVYWYQQSLDQGLQFLIQYYNGEERAKGNILERFSAQQFPDLHSELNLSSLELGDSALYFCASSALTGTDTQYFGPGTRLTVL.

The DNA for the CDR3 is TGCGCCAGCAGCTTGGACCCACTGTCTAACTATGGCTACACCTTC. This translates into CASSLDPLSNYGYTF. V is TRBV5-1 and J is TRBJ1-2; no clear D. The CDR3 totals 15 residues. CDR1 SGHRS and CDR2 YFSETQ come from the germline V gene. Trimming cost V 0 bases and J 0 bases, with 9 bases left between them. Combining the CDR3 with reference TRBV5-1 and TRBJ1-2 gives the whole variable domain KAGVTQTPRYLIKTRGQQVTLSCSPISGHRSVSWYQQTPGQGLQFLFEYFSETQRNKGNFPGRFSGRQFSNSRSEMNVSTLELGDSALYLCASSLDPLSNYGYTFGSGTRLTVV.

The chain uses TRBV19 and TRBJ1-5, with 10 positions matching TRBD1. Losses at the gene ends were 5 bases for V and 7 bases for J; bases not matched to a gene: 2. The CDR3 has 13 residues. Germline CDR1 reads LNHDA; CDR2 reads SQIVND (reference sequence). The CDR3 DNA sequence: TGTGCCAGTAGTGGACAGGGGGGACAGCCCCAGCATTTT. Translated: CASSGQGGQPQHF.